These 25 T cell receptor beta chains came from one sample sequenced in a study of cytotoxic CD8 clonotypes in ibrutinib-treated CLL. TCRdb's table, derived via immunoSEQ multiplex PCR, lists solely in-frame clones and lacks some. The repertoire holds about 250,000 clones, with roughly 70% as singletons. Sequenced material: PBMCs, taken after 24 months of ibrutinib treatment. These receptors were taken from a human donor with chronic lymphocytic leukemia.

The chain combines TRBV7-9 with TRBJ1-2; 8 bases are shared with TRBD1. The CDR3 spans 14 residues. V lost 3 bases, J lost 7 bases, and 7 bases stayed unmatched. Germline V gene data show CDR1 as SEHNR and CDR2 as FQNEAQ (reference sequence). CDR3 DNA sequence: TGTGCCAGCAGCTTGGACAGGGACGAGGGTGGCTACACCTTC. Translated: CASSLDRDEGGYTF.

The CDR3 nucleotides read TGTGCCAGCAGCGTATTCGACAGGGCAAATACGCAGTATTTT. Amino acid sequence: CASSVFDRANTQYF. The V and J genes are TRBV9 and TRBJ2-3; 7 nucleotides line up with TRBD1. The V gene's germline CDR1 is SGDLS and CDR2 YYNGEE. Germline trimming cut 1 base from V and 7 bases from J; bases unmatched to any gene: 6. There are 14 residues in the CDR3.

The chain recombines TRBV9 with TRBJ2-3; D call uncertain. V was trimmed by 4 bases and J by 6 bases, leaving 12 bases between them. Germline V CDR1 and CDR2: SGDLS, YYNGEE. CDR3 size: 13 residues. The CDR3 coding sequence is TGTGCCAGCAGCTACCAAGCAGAGGATACGCAGTATTTT. Translating it yields CASSYQAEDTQYF.

This rearrangement joins TRBV18 to TRBJ2-3; the D gene is possibly TRBD2 (5 bases). There are 13 residues in the CDR3. With 2 bases removed from V and 3 bases from J, the gap between germline ends came to 6 bases. CDR1 and CDR2 (germline): KGHSH, LQKENI. CDR3 in amino acids: CASSPRETDTQYF. CDR3 DNA sequence: TGTGCCAGCTCACCAAGGGAGACAGATACGCAGTATTTT.

This chain connects TRBV7-9 to TRBJ2-2, with TRBD1 as a possible D gene (6 bases). Germline CDR1 is SEHNR and CDR2 is FQNEAQ (reference sequence). The V and J ends lost 2 bases and 3 bases respectively, with 13 bases between them. This CDR3 contains 16 residues. CDR3 sequence (DNA): TGTGCCAGCAGCTTATCCCAGGGGCTATACACCGGGGAGCTGTTTTTT. This codes for CASSLSQGLYTGELFF.

The chain is built from TRBV9 and TRBJ2-7, with 7 bases lining up with TRBD2. The CDR3 totals 14 residues. Germline CDR1 SGDLS, CDR2 YYNGEE. With 4 bases clipped from V and 0 bases from J, the junction kept 4 bases outside the gene matches. CDR3 loop: CASSSVAGSYEQYF. The CDR3 region has the DNA TGTGCCAGCAGCTCTGTAGCGGGCTCCTACGAGCAGTACTTC.

This chain links TRBV9 with TRBJ1-2, with 8 bases lining up with TRBD1. Germline values: CDR1 SGDLS, CDR2 YYNGEE. The CDR3 runs to 18 residues. V trimming: 3 bases; J trimming: 0 bases; junction bases outside the gene matches: 13. The CDR3 sequence: CASSAPKTGEGTNYGYTF. The CDR3 DNA is TGTGCCAGCAGCGCCCCGAAGACAGGGGAGGGGACTAACTATGGCTACACCTTC.

On this clone: The junction departs from germline at one end; a sequencing error may be responsible. This chain joins TRBV27 and TRBJ2-7; 11 bases fit TRBD2. The germline V gene encodes CDR1 MNHEY and CDR2 SMNVEV (reference sequence). The CDR3 consists of 12 residues. CDR3 amino acids: CASTGFGGLADF. The CDR3 DNA is TGTGCCAGCACCGGTTTTGGGGGACTAGCGGACTTC.

This chain links TRBV6-6 with TRBJ2-6; no clear D. V shed 0 bases and J shed 1 base, with 1 base lying between them. CDR1 MNHNY and CDR2 SVGAGI come from the germline V gene (reference sequence). The CDR3 is 14 amino acids. The CDR3 DNA sequence: TGTGCCAGCAGTTACTCGTCTGGGGCCAACGTCCTGACTTTC. Translating gives CASSYSSGANVLTF.

Turning to this clone: At one end the junction does not follow the germline gene, possibly because of a read error. V and J are TRBV7-7 and TRBJ2-7, with TRBD1 as a possible D gene (6 bases). The CDR3 covers 15 residues. CDR1 is SSHAT, CDR2 FNYEAQ, per germline (reference sequence). The CDR3, as DNA: TGTGCTAGCAGCTTAAGAACAGGGCAGAACTACGAGCAGTACTTC. Amino acid sequence: CASSLRTGQNYEQYF.

The rearrangement links TRBV4-2 to TRBJ2-2, with 7 bases identical to TRBD2. With V trimmed by 4 bases and J by 1 base, 6 bases remained unmatched. The germline CDR1 and CDR2 sequences are LGHNA and YNFKEQ. This CDR3 contains 16 residues. DNA of the CDR3: TGTGCCAGCAGCCCCGAGGCTAGCGGGAACACCGGGGAGCTGTTTTTT. Protein product: CASSPEASGNTGELFF.

The chain employs TRBV9 and TRBJ2-1; D is tentatively TRBD1 or TRBD2 (6 bases each). Trimming left V 2 bases short and J 6 bases short, with 15 bases between. Germline loops: CDR1 SGDLS, CDR2 YYNGEE. The CDR3 extends over 15 amino acids. CDR3 DNA: TGTGCCAGCAGCGTGTCGGGACTGACAGGCAATGAGCAGTTCTTC. Translating gives CASSVSGLTGNEQFF.

This clone was picked up a small number of times. The chain uses TRBV30 and TRBJ1-5, with D possibly TRBD1 on 5 matching bases. Between the trimmed V and J ends, which lost 7 bases and 6 bases, there was a span of 13 bases. The germline gives CDR1 GTSNPN, CDR2 SVGIG (reference sequence). The CDR3 is made up of 12 amino acids. The CDR3 DNA sequence: TGTGCCTCAGGGCGGTCGGGTCAGCCCCAGCATTTT. It is translated as CASGRSGQPQHF.

J is TRBJ1-2 and V is TRBV6-6; no reliable D call. The CDR3 loop spans 14 amino acids. CDR1 MNHNY and CDR2 SVGAGI come from the germline V gene (reference sequence). Deletions cut 3 bases from V and 4 bases from J, with 12 bases between. DNA of the CDR3: TGTGCCAGCAGTTATCCCGACGGGCCCTATGGCTACACCTTC. Amino acid sequence: CASSYPDGPYGYTF.

For this clone: Compared with germline, one end of the junction differs, possibly owing to a read error. This chain connects TRBV28 to TRBJ2-7; D is possibly TRBD1 (6 bases). The length of the CDR3 is 14 residues. CDR1 is MDHEN, CDR2 SYDVKM, per germline. CDR3 loop: CASSLRGWRTDPHF. The CDR3 DNA is TGTGCCAGCAGTTTAAGGGGGTGGCGGACCGATCCTCACTTC.

This clone was observed a few times. At one of its ends the junction is not consistent with the germline gene, which may arise from a read error. The chain links TRBV7-9 to TRBJ2-1; tentative D call: TRBD2 (5 bases). The CDR3 spans 14 residues. Germline V CDR1 and CDR2: SEHNR, FQNEAQ (reference sequence). DNA for the CDR3: TGTGCCAGCAGCTTAGGGGTAGACTACGATGAGCAGTTCTTC. As protein: CASSLGVDYDEQFF.

The CDR3 is CASRVGTGAEYEQYF. The CDR3 DNA follows: TGTGCCAGTCGCGTGGGAACGGGAGCGGAGTACGAGCAGTACTTC. This sequence joins TRBV19 and TRBJ2-7, with D perhaps TRBD2 (6 bases). The CDR3 is made up of 15 amino acids. Looked up from germline, CDR1 is LNHDA and CDR2 is SQIVND (reference sequence). Between the trimmed V and J ends, which lost 8 bases and 4 bases, there was a span of 21 bases.

The chain uses TRBV6-5 and TRBJ2-3; no reliable D call. The CDR3 spans 13 residues. In germline, CDR1 is MNHEY, CDR2 SVGAGI. Trimming cost V 7 bases and J 0 bases, with 8 bases left between them. The CDR3 nucleotides are TGTGCCAGCATCGAGTGGAGCACAGATACGCAGTATTTT. This codes for CASIEWSTDTQYF.

The chain carries TRBV27 and TRBJ2-1; D is perhaps TRBD2 (6 bases). V was shortened by 2 bases and J by 7 bases, with 24 bases between the two germline ends. Germline V gene lookup returns CDR1 MNHEY and CDR2 SMNVEV (reference sequence). The CDR3 is 18 residues long. CDR3 DNA sequence: TGTGCCAGCAGTTTAATTAACCCCCCCGGGAGTGTGGGGAATGAGCAGTTCTTC. It specifies CASSLINPPGSVGNEQFF.

The chain carries TRBV5-1 and TRBJ1-4; TRBD1 aligns across 10 bases. Germline CDR1 is SGHRS and CDR2 is YFSETQ. The CDR3 extends over 14 amino acids. J gave up 8 bases and V 4 bases, and 5 bases lay outside the gene matches. CDR3 sequence (DNA): TGCGCCAGCAGCATCGGGACAGGGGTCGAAAAACTGTTTTTT. Its translation is CASSIGTGVEKLFF.

The table lists this clone with a few counts. The CDR3 DNA follows: TGCAGCGTTATTGGCCACAACTACGAGCAGTACTTC. Protein: CSVIGHNYEQYF. The V and J genes are TRBV29-1 and TRBJ2-7; D remains ambiguous. V lost 5 bases and J lost 3, with 11 bases in between. The CDR3 runs 12 residues. Germline V gene lookup returns CDR1 SQVTM and CDR2 ANQGSEA.

The chain is built from TRBV30 and TRBJ1-5; a weak D match, TRBD1 (5 bases). The germline CDR1 and CDR2 sequences are GTSNPN and SVGIG (reference sequence). The V gene lost 3 bases and the J gene lost 9 bases, with 21 bases spanning the gap. The CDR3 length is 15 residues. CDR3 loop: CAWSPEGRDWGPQHF. The CDR3 DNA follows: TGTGCCTGGAGCCCGGAGGGGCGTGACTGGGGGCCCCAGCATTTT.

This chain links TRBV5-1 with TRBJ1-5, with a tentative D call TRBD1 (5 bases). This CDR3 region has 13 residues. V lost 2 bases to trimming and J lost 6 bases, with 9 bases between them. The V gene's germline CDR1 is SGHRS and CDR2 YFSETQ. In DNA form, the CDR3 reads TGCGCCAGCAGCTTCCAGGGAGGTCAGCCCCAGCATTTT. Translated, it gives CASSFQGGQPQHF.

CDR3 coding DNA: TGCAGTGGGGTTGCGAACACTGAAGCTTTCTTT. Encoded protein: CSGVANTEAFF. This chain connects TRBV20-1 to TRBJ1-1, with D unclear. Germline V gene sequence: CDR1 DFQATT, CDR2 SNEGSKA (reference sequence). The CDR3 is 11 residues long. V was trimmed by 7 bases and J by 1 base, leaving 7 bases between them.

The V call is TRBV9, the J call TRBJ2-1; D possibly matches TRBD1 or TRBD2 (5 bases each). The germline gives CDR1 SGDLS, CDR2 YYNGEE. The CDR3 totals 11 residues. Trimming removed 2 bases at V and 8 bases at J, with 5 bases between. CDR3 loop: CASSVGDEQFF. The DNA of the CDR3 is TGTGCCAGCAGCGTGGGGGATGAGCAGTTCTTC.